Listed here are 30 T cell receptor beta chains from one sample, sequenced in a study of control samples from healthy donors and cancer patients (dated by TCRdb to the early 2020s). Libraries were constructed by the immunoSEQ multiplex PCR assay. TCRdb carries this immuneACCESS record with in-frame sequences only. Its versions omit some clonotypes, under half of them owing to an unresolved V gene in the studies checked, with the rest unexplained. A total of fewer than 90,000 clones appear in this sample, 94% of them only once. More than 5.5% of the sample comes from the top ten. What was sequenced was blood. The receptors shown here come from a woman aged 40 to 49 in good health.

This clone was detected only once. The chain carries TRBV3-1 (or the pseudogene TRBV3-2) and TRBJ2-7; D assignment may be TRBD1 or TRBD2 (6 bases each). CDR3 length: 13 residues. CDR1 and CDR2 (germline): LGHDT, YNNKEL (reference sequence). The germline V and J ends were trimmed by 1 base and 5 bases, with 9 bases remaining between them. Here the CDR3 DNA reads TGTGCCAGCAGCCAAGCGGGGGCTAACGAGCAGTACTTC. Its translation: CASSQAGANEQYF.

In this sample, this clone turned up a few times. This chain joins TRBV3-1 (or the pseudogene TRBV3-2) and TRBJ1-1, with no clear D. Germline V gene sequence: CDR1 LGHDT, CDR2 YNNKEL (reference sequence). V shed 1 base and J shed 4 bases, with 4 bases lying between them. The CDR3 has 12 residues. CDR3 DNA sequence: TGTGCCAGCAGCCAAGGGAGCACTGAAGCTTTCTTT. Encoded protein: CASSQGSTEAFF.

This clone was counted a single time. This chain uses TRBV24-1 with TRBJ2-3; 7 bases line up with TRBD1. The CDR3 consists of 17 residues. Per the germline V gene, CDR1 is KGHDR and CDR2 is SFDVKD. Trimming removed 1 base from V and 0 bases from J; junction bases left unmatched: 6. The CDR3 bases are TGTGCCACCAGTGATTTCTGGGACAGCCGTAGCACAGATACGCAGTATTTT. It translates to CATSDFWDSRSTDTQYF.

The rearrangement links TRBV11-3 to TRBJ2-3; 16 bases fit TRBD2. Germline lookup yields CDR1 SGHNT and CDR2 YENEEA. After removal of 5 bases from V and 4 bases from J, the junction contained 6 bases not matched to a gene. The CDR3 runs to 17 residues. The chain's CDR3 is CASSTGLAGGQADTQYF. The CDR3 bases are TGTGCCAGCAGCACGGGACTAGCGGGGGGGCAAGCAGATACGCAGTATTTT.

The rearrangement links TRBV27 to TRBJ2-3, with 8 bases fitting TRBD2. CDR3 length: 17 residues. Unmatched junction bases numbered 10, after V lost 3 bases and J lost 2 bases. Germline CDR1 reads MNHEY; CDR2 reads SMNVEV (reference sequence). The chain's CDR3 is CASSFEAGGYFTDTQYF. In DNA form, the CDR3 reads TGTGCCAGCAGTTTCGAGGCGGGGGGATATTTCACAGATACGCAGTATTTT.

The V and J genes are TRBV18 and TRBJ1-5, with D possibly being TRBD1 (5 bases). With 3 bases removed from V and 0 bases from J, the gap between germline ends came to 18 bases. The CDR3 spans 18 residues. The germline gives CDR1 KGHSH, CDR2 LQKENI. CDR3 residues: CASSPRGTGSDSNQPQHF. CDR3 in DNA: TGTGCCAGCTCACCGCGGGGCACAGGATCGGATAGCAATCAGCCCCAGCATTTT.

V gene TRBV6-5 combines with J gene TRBJ2-3; tentatively, D is TRBD2 (5 bases). The germline V gene encodes CDR1 MNHEY and CDR2 SVGAGI. The CDR3 covers 14 residues. The V end was cut by 7 bases, the J end by 1 base, with 12 bases between. The CDR3 loop is CASNLADRTDTQYF. DNA of the CDR3: TGTGCCAGCAACCTAGCAGACCGCACAGATACGCAGTATTTT.

This clone is medium-sized (0.01 to 0.1%) within its sample. The V call is TRBV30, the J call TRBJ1-5; 8 bases fit TRBD1. Germline lookup yields CDR1 GTSNPN and CDR2 SVGIG (reference sequence). This CDR3 has 15 residues. Trimming took 0 bases from V and 0 from J; bases not matched to a gene: 1. CDR3 residues: CAWSVQGGSNQPQHF. The DNA for the CDR3 is TGTGCCTGGAGTGTACAGGGGGGTAGCAATCAGCCCCAGCATTTT.

This chain uses TRBV4-2 with TRBJ1-2; TRBD1 aligns across 10 bases. This CDR3 has 16 amino acids. The V gene's germline CDR1 is LGHNA and CDR2 YNFKEQ. After removal of 0 bases from V and 8 bases from J, the junction contained 9 bases not matched to a gene. The CDR3 DNA is TGTGCCAGCAGCCAAGATTGGGGACAGGGGCGTGGGGGCTACACCTTC. Its translation: CASSQDWGQGRGGYTF.

The chain has TRBV5-8 and TRBJ1-1; 7 bases match TRBD1. The CDR3 runs to 14 residues. V was clipped by 0 bases and J by 5 bases; unmatched bases: 4. The V gene's germline CDR1 is SGHTS and CDR2 YDEGEE. This CDR3 reads CASSLGQGVTEAFF. For the CDR3, the DNA is TGTGCCAGCAGCTTGGGGCAGGGGGTGACTGAAGCTTTCTTT.

V and J are TRBV5-1 and TRBJ2-7; D may be TRBD2 (5 bases). The CDR3 totals 16 residues. Germline loops: CDR1 SGHRS, CDR2 YFSETQ. With 5 bases removed from V and 1 base from J, the gap between germline ends came to 19 bases. CDR3 DNA sequence: TGCGCCAGCAGTGTCGAGGGAGCCCTCGGGTCCTACGAGCAGTACTTC. Its translation: CASSVEGALGSYEQYF.

The J gene is TRBJ2-1, the V gene TRBV5-6; 10 positions match TRBD2. Germline V CDR1 and CDR2: SGHDT, YYEEEE. The trim removed 10 bases at V and 6 bases at J, leaving 7 bases unmatched. CDR3 length equals 13 residues. The CDR3 DNA reads TGTGCCCAGCGGGGGGGGAGACCCAATGAGCAGTTCTTC. Its translation: CAQRGGRPNEQFF.

This sequence joins TRBV7-9 and TRBJ2-6; tentative D call: TRBD1 (6 bases). The CDR3 has 15 residues. Germline-derived CDR1 and CDR2 are SEHNR and FQNEAQ (reference sequence). V gave up 5 bases and J gave up 1 base, with 9 bases separating them. The CDR3 DNA sequence: TGTGCCAGCAGCAAGACAGGATCTGGGGCCAACGTCCTGACTTTC. Amino acids: CASSKTGSGANVLTF.

The chain uses TRBV3-1 (or the pseudogene TRBV3-2) and TRBJ1-2; D may be TRBD1 (6 bases). Germline CDR1 and CDR2: LGHDT and YNNKEL (reference sequence). The V end was cut by 4 bases, the J end by 5 bases, with 17 bases between. The CDR3 is 15 residues long. The CDR3 nucleotides read TGTGCCAGCAGCCCCTACCGGGGGGCGTGGTATGGCTACACCTTC. This translates into CASSPYRGAWYGYTF.

In its sample, this clone was seen a few times. V is TRBV2 and J is TRBJ2-2; 7 positions match TRBD2. Germline CDR1 and CDR2: SNHLY and FYNNEI. V lost 4 bases, J lost 6 bases, and 8 bases stayed unmatched. This CDR3 contains 15 residues. CDR3 bases: TGTGCCAGCAGTGGTCCAGCGGGGACGGCCGGGGAGCTGTTTTTT. Translation: CASSGPAGTAGELFF.

V usage is TRBV2 and J usage is TRBJ1-5; a weak D match, TRBD1 (5 bases). The CDR3 consists of 14 residues. CDR1 and CDR2 (germline): SNHLY, FYNNEI. V was pared by 6 bases and J by 1 base, with 10 bases between. For the CDR3, the DNA is TGTGCCAGCAGCGTCCGGGACAGCAATCAGCCCCAGCATTTT. This sequence encodes CASSVRDSNQPQHF. Together with reference TRBV2 and TRBJ1-5, the CDR3 gives the full variable domain: EPEVTQTPSHQVTQMGQEVILRCVPISNHLYFYWYRQILGQKVEFLVSFYNNEISEKSEIFDDQFSVERPDGSNFTLKIRSTKLEDSAMYFCASSVRDSNQPQHFGDGTRLSIL.

J is TRBJ2-2 and V is TRBV7-3; TRBD2 matches 9 bases. The junction had 0 bases not matched to a gene; V was cut back by 3 bases and J by 4 bases. CDR1 SGHTA and CDR2 FQGTGA come from the germline V gene. CDR3 length: 14 residues. CDR3 bases: TGTGCCAGCAGCTTTAGCGGGGGCACCGGGGAGCTGTTTTTT. It is translated as CASSFSGGTGELFF.

The V gene is TRBV2, the J gene TRBJ1-4, with no clear D. The germline gives CDR1 SNHLY, CDR2 FYNNEI. V shed 10 bases and J shed 8 bases, with 14 bases lying between them. CDR3 size: 12 residues. The CDR3 loop is CATQGSAEKLFF. In DNA form, the CDR3 reads TGTGCCACCCAAGGGAGCGCCGAAAAACTGTTTTTT.

This chain joins TRBV9 and TRBJ1-5; D is unresolved. The CDR3 has 15 amino acids. Germline V gives CDR1 SGDLS, CDR2 YYNGEE. V was cut by 0 bases and J by 2 bases, with 9 bases left in between. CDR3 region: CASSVDGAGNQPQHF. CDR3 sequence (DNA): TGTGCCAGCAGCGTAGATGGCGCCGGCAATCAGCCCCAGCATTTT. Drawing the rest from reference TRBV9 and TRBJ1-5, the complete variable domain is DSGVTQTPKHLITATGQRVTLRCSPRSGDLSVYWYQQSLDQGLQFLIQYYNGEERAKGNILERFSAQQFPDLHSELNLSSLELGDSALYFCASSVDGAGNQPQHFGDGTRLSIL.

The chain uses TRBV7-9 and TRBJ2-7; TRBD1 is a possible D gene (5 bases). Trimming left V 6 bases short and J 3 bases short, with 12 bases between. The CDR3 extends over 13 amino acids. Looked up from germline, CDR1 is SEHNR and CDR2 is FQNEAQ (reference sequence). The CDR3 sequence is CASSSTGDYEQYF. CDR3 DNA sequence: TGTGCCAGCAGTTCCACAGGAGACTACGAGCAGTACTTC. Based on the CDR3 plus reference TRBV7-9 and TRBJ2-7, the full variable domain is DTGVSQNPRHKITKRGQNVTFRCDPISEHNRLYWYRQTLGQGPEFLTYFQNEAQLEKSRLLSDRFSAERPKGSFSTLEIQRTEQGDSAMYLCASSSTGDYEQYFGPGTRLTVT.

V gene TRBV28 combines with J gene TRBJ1-1; D call uncertain. Between the trimmed V and J ends, which lost 5 bases and 11 bases, there was a span of 9 bases. CDR1 and CDR2 from the germline V gene are MDHEN and SYDVKM. This CDR3 is 10 amino acids long. This CDR3 reads CASSGRSAFF. In DNA form, the CDR3 reads TGTGCCAGCAGTGGGAGATCGGCTTTCTTT.

The chain employs TRBV7-2 and TRBJ1-2; D ambiguous. Between the trimmed V and J ends, which lost 0 bases and 3 bases, there was a span of 8 bases. CDR3 length: 14 residues. The V gene's germline CDR1 is SGHTA and CDR2 FQGNSA. CDR3 loop: CASSLAPDDYGYTF. CDR3 DNA: TGTGCCAGCAGCTTAGCTCCCGATGACTATGGCTACACCTTC.

The V gene is TRBV19, the J gene TRBJ1-1; D is possibly TRBD1 (5 bases). The CDR3 length is 15 residues. V gave up 3 bases and J gave up 0 bases, with 11 bases separating them. Germline V gives CDR1 LNHDA, CDR2 SQIVND (reference sequence). Here the CDR3 reads CASSIFQGMNTEAFF. CDR3 bases: TGTGCCAGTAGTATCTTTCAGGGCATGAACACTGAAGCTTTCTTT.

This chain's CDR3 is CAIAPGPGNTEAFF. Here the CDR3 DNA reads TGTGCCATCGCTCCGGGACCGGGGAACACTGAAGCTTTCTTT. This rearrangement joins TRBV27 to TRBJ1-1; possibly TRBD1 for D (5 bases). The germline V gene has CDR1 MNHEY and CDR2 SMNVEV (reference sequence). Trimming took off 10 bases at V and 1 base at J, with 16 bases between the two ends. The CDR3 spans 14 residues.

This clone was picked up one time. V is TRBV9 and J is TRBJ1-6; the match to TRBD1 covers 7 bases. The CDR3 extends over 14 amino acids. With V trimmed by 4 bases and J by 8 bases, 6 bases remained unmatched. Germline V CDR1 and CDR2: SGDLS, YYNGEE. The CDR3 here is CASSYRGPDSPLHF. The CDR3 DNA reads as TGTGCCAGCAGCTACAGGGGTCCTGATTCACCCCTCCACTTT.

The chain recombines TRBV27 with TRBJ2-1, with 8 bases matching TRBD1. CDR3 size: 13 residues. The germline CDR1 and CDR2 sequences are MNHEY and SMNVEV (reference sequence). V shed 5 bases, J shed 6 bases, and the junction held 3 bases outside the gene matches. Here the CDR3 reads CASSGQGGNEQFF. The CDR3 nucleotides are TGTGCCAGCAGTGGACAGGGAGGCAATGAGCAGTTCTTC.

The chain is built from TRBV2 and TRBJ2-5; D could derive from TRBD1 or TRBD2 (5 bases each). Germline CDR1 and CDR2: SNHLY and FYNNEI. Between the trimmed V and J ends, which lost 10 bases and 0 bases, there was a span of 15 bases. CDR3 length: 14 amino acids. The CDR3 loop is CATTGTAYQETQYF. The CDR3 nucleotides are TGTGCCACTACGGGGACCGCGTACCAAGAGACCCAGTACTTC.

This chain links TRBV7-3 with TRBJ2-2; D uncertain. This CDR3 contains 13 residues. Germline V gene lookup returns CDR1 SGHTA and CDR2 FQGTGA. The V end lost 5 bases, the J end lost 6 bases, and 10 bases lay between the germline ends. CDR3 amino acids: CASSRVVPGELFF. The DNA of the CDR3 is TGTGCCAGCAGCCGCGTGGTCCCCGGGGAGCTGTTTTTT.

This chain uses TRBV5-4 with TRBJ2-7; D unclear. This CDR3 has 14 residues. The germline V gene encodes CDR1 SGHNT and CDR2 YYREEE (reference sequence). V was shortened by 0 bases and J by 0 bases, with 7 bases between the two germline ends. CDR3 DNA: TGTGCCAGCAGCTTGGGCACCTACTCCTACGAGCAGTACTTC. Amino acid sequence: CASSLGTYSYEQYF.

The chain uses TRBV19 and TRBJ2-5; tentatively, D is TRBD2 (5 bases). Germline CDR1 and CDR2: LNHDA and SQIVND (reference sequence). CDR3 length: 16 amino acids. V was shortened by 5 bases and J by 4 bases, with 20 bases between the two germline ends. The CDR3 DNA reads TGTGCCAGTAGTCACAGCTCCGGGATCAGACCAGAGACCCAGTACTTC. Encoded protein: CASSHSSGIRPETQYF.